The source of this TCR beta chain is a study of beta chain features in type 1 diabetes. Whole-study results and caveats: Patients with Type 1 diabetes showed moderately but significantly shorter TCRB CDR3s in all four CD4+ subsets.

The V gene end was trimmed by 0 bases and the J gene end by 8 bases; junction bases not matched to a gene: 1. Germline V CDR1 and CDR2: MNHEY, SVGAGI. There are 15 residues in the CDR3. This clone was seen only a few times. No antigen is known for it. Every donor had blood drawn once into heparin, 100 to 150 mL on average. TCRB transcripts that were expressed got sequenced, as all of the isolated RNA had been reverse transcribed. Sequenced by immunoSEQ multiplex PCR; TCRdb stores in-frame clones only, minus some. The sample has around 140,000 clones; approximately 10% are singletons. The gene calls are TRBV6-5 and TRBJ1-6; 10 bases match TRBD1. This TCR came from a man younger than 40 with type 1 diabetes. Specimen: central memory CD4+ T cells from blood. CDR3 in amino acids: CASSYSTGGYSPLHF. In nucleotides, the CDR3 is TGTGCCAGCAGTTACTCGACAGGGGGCTATTCACCCCTCCACTTT.